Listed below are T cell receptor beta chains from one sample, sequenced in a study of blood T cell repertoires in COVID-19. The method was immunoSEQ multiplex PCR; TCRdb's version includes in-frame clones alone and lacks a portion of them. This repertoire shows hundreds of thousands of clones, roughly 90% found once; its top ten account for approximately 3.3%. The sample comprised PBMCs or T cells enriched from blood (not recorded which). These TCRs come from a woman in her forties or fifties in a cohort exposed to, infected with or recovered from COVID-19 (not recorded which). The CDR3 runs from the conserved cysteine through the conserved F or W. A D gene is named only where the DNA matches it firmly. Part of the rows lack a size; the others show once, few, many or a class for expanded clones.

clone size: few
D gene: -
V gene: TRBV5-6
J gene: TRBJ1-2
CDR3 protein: CASSLAGGYGYTF
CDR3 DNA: TGTGCCAGCAGCTTGGCGGGGGGCTATGGCTACACCTTC

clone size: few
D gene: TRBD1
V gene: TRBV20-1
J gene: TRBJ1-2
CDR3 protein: CSASQQGLNTF
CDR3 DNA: TGCAGTGCTAGTCAACAGGGGTTAAACACCTTC

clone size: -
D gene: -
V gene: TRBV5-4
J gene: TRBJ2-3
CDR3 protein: CAMGNGGLKGTDTQYF
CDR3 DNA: TGTGCCATGGGGAACGGGGGGCTCAAGGGGACAGATACGCAGTATTTT

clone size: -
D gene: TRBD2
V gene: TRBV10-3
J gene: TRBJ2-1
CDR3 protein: CAISESKGRGVSYNEQFF
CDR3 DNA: TGTGCCATCAGTGAGTCGAAAGGGCGGGGGGTCTCCTACAATGAGCAGTTCTTC

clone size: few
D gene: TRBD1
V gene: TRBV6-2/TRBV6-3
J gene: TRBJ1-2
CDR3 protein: CASSTYETGTGYGYTF
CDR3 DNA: TGTGCCAGCAGCACGTACGAGACCGGGACAGGGTATGGCTACACCTTC

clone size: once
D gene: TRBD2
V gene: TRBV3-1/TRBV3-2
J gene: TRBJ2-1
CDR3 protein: CASSQDYPASGTHNEQFF
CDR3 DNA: TGTGCCAGCAGCCAAGATTACCCCGCTAGCGGGACCCACAATGAGCAGTTCTTC

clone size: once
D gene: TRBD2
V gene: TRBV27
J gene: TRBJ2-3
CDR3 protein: CASRPLFGLQAGASTDTQYF
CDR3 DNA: TGTGCCAGCAGACCTTTATTTGGACTACAAGCGGGGGCCTCCACAGATACGCAGTATTTT

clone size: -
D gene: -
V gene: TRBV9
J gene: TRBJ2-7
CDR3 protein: CASTKSPGSTYEQYF
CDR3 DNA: TGTGCCAGCACCAAATCCCCGGGGTCAACCTACGAGCAGTACTTC

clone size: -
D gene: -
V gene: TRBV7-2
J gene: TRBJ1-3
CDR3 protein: CASSLGRLISGNTIYF
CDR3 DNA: TGTGCCAGCAGCTTAGGTCGACTGATCTCTGGAAACACCATATATTTT

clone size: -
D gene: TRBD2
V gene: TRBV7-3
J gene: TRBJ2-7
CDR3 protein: CASSLEAGGYYEQYF
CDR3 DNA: TGTGCCAGCAGCTTAGAGGCGGGGGGCTACTACGAGCAGTACTTC

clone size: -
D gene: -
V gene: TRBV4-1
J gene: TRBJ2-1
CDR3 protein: CASSQDGRELNEQFF
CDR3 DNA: TGCGCCAGCAGCCAAGATGGCAGGGAACTCAATGAGCAGTTCTTC

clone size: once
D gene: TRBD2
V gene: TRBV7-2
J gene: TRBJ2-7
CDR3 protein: CASSQSGGATYEQYF
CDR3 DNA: TGTGCCAGCAGCCAAAGCGGGGGGGCAACCTACGAGCAGTACTTC

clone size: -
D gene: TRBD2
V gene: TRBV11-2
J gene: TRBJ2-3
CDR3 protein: CASSLGGGSTDTQYF
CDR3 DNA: TGTGCCAGCAGCTTAGGCGGGGGGAGCACAGATACGCAGTATTTT

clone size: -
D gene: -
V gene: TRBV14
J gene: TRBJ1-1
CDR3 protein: CASSQGRDTYTEAFF
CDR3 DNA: TGTGCCAGCAGCCAAGGTCGGGACACCTACACTGAAGCTTTCTTT

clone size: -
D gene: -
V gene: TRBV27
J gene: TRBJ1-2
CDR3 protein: CASSLKPSGGYTF
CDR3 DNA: TGTGCCAGCAGTTTGAAGCCGTCGGGGGGCTACACCTTC

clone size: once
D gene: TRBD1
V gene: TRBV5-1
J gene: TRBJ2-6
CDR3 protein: CASSPRDRFSGANVLTF
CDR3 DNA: TGCGCCAGCAGCCCCCGGGACAGATTCTCTGGGGCCAACGTCCTGACTTTC

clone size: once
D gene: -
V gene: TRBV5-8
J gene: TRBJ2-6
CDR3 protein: CASSLAFSASGANVLTF
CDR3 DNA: TGTGCCAGCAGCTTGGCCTTTTCAGCGTCTGGGGCCAACGTCCTGACTTTC

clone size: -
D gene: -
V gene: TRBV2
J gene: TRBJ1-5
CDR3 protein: CASHSSSGNQPQHF
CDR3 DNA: TGTGCCAGCCACTCGTCCTCGGGTAATCAGCCCCAGCATTTT

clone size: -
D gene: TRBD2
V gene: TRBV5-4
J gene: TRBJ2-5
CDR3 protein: CASSLHGGNQETQYF
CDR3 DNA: TGTGCCAGCAGCTTGCACGGGGGGAACCAAGAGACCCAGTACTTC

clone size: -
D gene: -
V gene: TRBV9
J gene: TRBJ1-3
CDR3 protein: CASSVDGTARSGNTIYF
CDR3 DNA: TGTGCCAGCAGCGTAGACGGTACAGCCCGTTCTGGAAACACCATATATTTT

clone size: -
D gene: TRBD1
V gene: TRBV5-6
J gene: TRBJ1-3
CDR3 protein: CASSFVRDSSGNTIYF
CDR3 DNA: TGTGCCAGCAGCTTTGTACGGGACAGCTCTGGAAACACCATATATTTT

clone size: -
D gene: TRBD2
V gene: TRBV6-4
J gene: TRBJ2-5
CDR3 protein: CASSTIAGSETQYF
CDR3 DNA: TGTGCCAGCAGTACGATAGCGGGGTCCGAGACCCAGTACTTC

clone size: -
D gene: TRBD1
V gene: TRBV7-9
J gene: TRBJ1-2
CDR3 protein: CASSLYSGTGISVYTF
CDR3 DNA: TGTGCCAGCAGCTTATATTCCGGGACAGGGATTTCTGTCTACACCTTC

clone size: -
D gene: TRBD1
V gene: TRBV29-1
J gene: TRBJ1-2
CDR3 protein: CSVVPGQGAYRNGYTF
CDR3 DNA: TGCAGCGTTGTACCGGGACAGGGGGCATATCGGAATGGCTACACCTTC

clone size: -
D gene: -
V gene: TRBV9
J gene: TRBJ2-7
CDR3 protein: CASSVAEGDYEQYF
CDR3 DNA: TGTGCCAGCAGCGTAGCCGAGGGTGACTACGAGCAGTACTTC

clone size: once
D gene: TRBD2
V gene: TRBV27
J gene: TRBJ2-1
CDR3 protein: CASSLLFGTSGGASYNEQFF
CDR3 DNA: TGTGCCAGCAGTTTATTATTTGGGACTAGCGGGGGGGCCTCCTACAATGAGCAGTTCTTC

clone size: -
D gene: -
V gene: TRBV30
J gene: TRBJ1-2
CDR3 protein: CAGLLNYGYTF
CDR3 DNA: TGTGCCGGGTTACTAAACTATGGCTACACCTTC

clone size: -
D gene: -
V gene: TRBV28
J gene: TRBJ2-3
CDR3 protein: CASNINTDTQYF
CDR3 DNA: TGTGCCAGCAACATTAACACAGATACGCAGTATTTT

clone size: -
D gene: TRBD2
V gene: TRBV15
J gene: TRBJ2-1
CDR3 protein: CATSRDYVPGLGDNEQFF
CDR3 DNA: TGTGCCACCAGCAGAGATTACGTTCCGGGACTAGGCGACAATGAGCAGTTCTTC

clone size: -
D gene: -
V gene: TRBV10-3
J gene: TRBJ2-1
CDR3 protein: CAISAGGNYNEQFF
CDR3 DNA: TGTGCCATCAGTGCAGGGGGGAACTACAATGAGCAGTTCTTC

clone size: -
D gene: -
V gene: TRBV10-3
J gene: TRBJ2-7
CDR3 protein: CAIREDIFYEQYF
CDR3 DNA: TGTGCCATCAGGGAGGACATCTTCTACGAGCAGTACTTC

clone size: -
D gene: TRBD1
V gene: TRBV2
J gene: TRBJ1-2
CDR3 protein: CASSEALGRGRYGYTF
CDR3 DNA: TGTGCCAGCAGTGAAGCGCTTGGTAGGGGGCGGTATGGCTACACCTTC

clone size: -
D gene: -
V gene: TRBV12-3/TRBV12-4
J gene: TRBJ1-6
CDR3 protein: CASRDSNSPLHF
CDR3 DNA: TGTGCCAGCAGGGACAGCAATTCACCCCTCCACTTT

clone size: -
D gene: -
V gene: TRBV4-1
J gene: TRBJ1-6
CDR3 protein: CASSQDGGSSYNSPLHF
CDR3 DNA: TGCGCCAGCAGCCAAGACGGAGGGAGCTCCTATAATTCACCCCTCCACTTT

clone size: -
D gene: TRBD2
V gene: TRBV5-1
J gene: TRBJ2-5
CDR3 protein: CASRERGEKETQYF
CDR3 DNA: TGCGCCAGCCGGGAGCGGGGGGAAAAAGAGACCCAGTACTTC

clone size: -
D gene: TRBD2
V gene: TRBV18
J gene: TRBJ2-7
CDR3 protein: CASSPAGGSHEQYF
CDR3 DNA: TGTGCCAGCTCACCAGCGGGGGGGTCCCACGAGCAGTACTTC

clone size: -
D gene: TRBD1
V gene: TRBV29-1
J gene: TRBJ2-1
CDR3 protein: CSARDRDLSYNEQFF
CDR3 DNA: TGCAGCGCCCGGGACAGGGACCTCTCCTACAATGAGCAGTTCTTC

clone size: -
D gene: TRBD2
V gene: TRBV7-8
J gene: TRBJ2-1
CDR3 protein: CASRKTSGGLPKQFF
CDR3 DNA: TGTGCCAGCAGGAAAACTAGCGGGGGGCTGCCTAAGCAGTTCTTC

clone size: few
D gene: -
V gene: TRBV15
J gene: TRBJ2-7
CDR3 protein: CATSRGVADEQYF
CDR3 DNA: TGTGCCACCAGCAGAGGGGTTGCGGACGAGCAGTACTTC

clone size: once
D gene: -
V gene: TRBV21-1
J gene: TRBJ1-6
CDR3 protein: CASSKKYGLINSPLHF
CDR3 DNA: TGTGCCAGCAGCAAGAAATACGGACTGATAAATTCACCCCTCCACTTT

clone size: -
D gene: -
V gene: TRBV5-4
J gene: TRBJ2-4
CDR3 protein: CASSSAGLGGDIQYF
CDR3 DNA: TGTGCCAGCAGCTCGGCGGGACTGGGGGGAGACATTCAGTACTTC

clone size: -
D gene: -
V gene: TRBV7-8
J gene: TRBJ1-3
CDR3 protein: CASSLPRSPGGTGNTIYF
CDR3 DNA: TGTGCCAGCAGCCTCCCGCGGTCGCCGGGAGGGACTGGAAACACCATATATTTT

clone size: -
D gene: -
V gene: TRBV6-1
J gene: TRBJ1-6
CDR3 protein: CASSEAYRGGYNSPLHF
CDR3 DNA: TGTGCCAGCAGTGAAGCGTATCGGGGGGGGTATAATTCACCCCTCCACTTT

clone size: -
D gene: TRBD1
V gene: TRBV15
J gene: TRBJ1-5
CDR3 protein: CATSPRDRADQPQHF
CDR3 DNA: TGTGCCACCAGCCCCCGGGACAGGGCCGATCAGCCCCAGCATTTT

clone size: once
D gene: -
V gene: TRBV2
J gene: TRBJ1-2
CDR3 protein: CASRDGQYNGYTF
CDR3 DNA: TGTGCCAGCAGGGACGGACAGTATAATGGCTACACCTTC

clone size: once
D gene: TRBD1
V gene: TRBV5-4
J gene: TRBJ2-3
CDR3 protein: CASWDRGADTQYF
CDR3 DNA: TGTGCCAGCTGGGACAGGGGGGCGGATACGCAGTATTTT

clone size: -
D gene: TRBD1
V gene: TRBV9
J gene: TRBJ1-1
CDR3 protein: CASSVSTGGTEAFF
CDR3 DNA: TGTGCCAGCAGCGTATCAACAGGGGGCACTGAAGCTTTCTTT

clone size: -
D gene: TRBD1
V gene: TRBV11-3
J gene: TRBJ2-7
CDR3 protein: CASSSGQGYEQYF
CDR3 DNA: TGTGCCAGCAGCTCCGGACAGGGTTACGAGCAGTACTTC

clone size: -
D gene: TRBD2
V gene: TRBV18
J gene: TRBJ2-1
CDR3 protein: CASSPRGTSGGLDNEQFF
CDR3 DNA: TGTGCCAGCTCACCTCGCGGGACTAGCGGGGGGTTGGACAATGAGCAGTTCTTC

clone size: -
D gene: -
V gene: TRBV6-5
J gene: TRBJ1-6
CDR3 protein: CASSYDSYNSPLHF
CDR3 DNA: TGTGCCAGCAGCTACGACAGCTATAATTCACCCCTCCACTTT

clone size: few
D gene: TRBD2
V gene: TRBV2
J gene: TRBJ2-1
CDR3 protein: CASSGGSGGYNEQFF
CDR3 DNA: TGTGCCAGCAGTGGGGGTAGCGGGGGATACAATGAGCAGTTCTTC

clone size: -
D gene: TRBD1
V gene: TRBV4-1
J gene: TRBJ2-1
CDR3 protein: CASSQGMGQGYNEQFF
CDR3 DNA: TGCGCCAGCAGCCAAGGAATGGGACAGGGTTACAATGAGCAGTTCTTC

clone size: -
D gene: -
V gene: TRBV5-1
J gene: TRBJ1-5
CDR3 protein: CASSLGSGDQPQHF
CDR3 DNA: TGCGCCAGCAGCTTGGGTTCAGGGGACCAGCCCCAGCATTTT

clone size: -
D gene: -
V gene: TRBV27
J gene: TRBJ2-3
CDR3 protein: CASTGGARDTQYF
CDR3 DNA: TGTGCCAGCACTGGGGGGGCCCGGGATACGCAGTATTTT

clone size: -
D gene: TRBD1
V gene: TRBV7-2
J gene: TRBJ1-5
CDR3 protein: CASSLVLDRGTQPQHF
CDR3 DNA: TGTGCCAGCAGCTTAGTCTTGGACAGGGGGACCCAGCCCCAGCATTTT

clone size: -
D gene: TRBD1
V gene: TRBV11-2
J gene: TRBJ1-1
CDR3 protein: CASSHDRQGHTEAFF
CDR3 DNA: TGTGCCAGCAGTCATGACCGACAGGGGCACACTGAAGCTTTCTTT

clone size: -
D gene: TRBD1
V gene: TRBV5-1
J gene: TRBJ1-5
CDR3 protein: CASSTGTGVNQPQHF
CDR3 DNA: TGCGCCAGCAGCACCGGGACAGGAGTAAATCAGCCCCAGCATTTT

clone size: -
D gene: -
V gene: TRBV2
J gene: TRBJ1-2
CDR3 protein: CASSDRYGYTF
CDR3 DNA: TGTGCCAGCAGTGATCGCTATGGCTACACCTTC

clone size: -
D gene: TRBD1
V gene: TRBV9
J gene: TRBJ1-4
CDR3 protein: CASSISTGGQEKLFF
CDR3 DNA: TGTGCCAGCAGCATCTCCACAGGGGGCCAAGAAAAACTGTTTTTT

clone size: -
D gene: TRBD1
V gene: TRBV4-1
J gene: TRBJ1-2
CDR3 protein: CASSQETGGVFGYGYTF
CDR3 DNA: TGCGCCAGCAGCCAAGAGACAGGGGGCGTTTTCGGCTATGGCTACACCTTC